This T cell receptor (beta chain) originates from a study of cytomegalovirus exposure and HLA in healthy donors. Overall study findings and caveats: Near-uniform donor sequencing depth was presumed by presence/absence analyses. In a later analysis, across HLA loci, associated TCR counts were highest for DRB1, lowest for HLA-C.

To note about this clone: Its antigen is undetermined. The sample carries other DNA sequences with the same CDR3.

V lost 0 bases and J lost 3; bases outside the gene matches: 2. Germline CDR1 SGHRS, CDR2 YFSETQ. The CDR3 is 14 amino acids. The PCR had 60 Vbeta and 13 Jbeta primers. Assay used: immunoSEQ multiplex PCR; TCRdb lists only in-frame clones, some missing. The sample lists approximately 280,000 clones, more than 80% occurring once. The sequence derives from a man in his forties or fifties in good health and CMV-seropositive. The chain carries TRBV5-1 and TRBJ1-1, with 7 bases aligning to TRBD1. Sample: PBMCs. This chain's CDR3 is CASSLDRGDTEAFF. DNA of the CDR3: TGCGCCAGCAGCTTGGACAGGGGCGACACTGAAGCTTTCTTT.